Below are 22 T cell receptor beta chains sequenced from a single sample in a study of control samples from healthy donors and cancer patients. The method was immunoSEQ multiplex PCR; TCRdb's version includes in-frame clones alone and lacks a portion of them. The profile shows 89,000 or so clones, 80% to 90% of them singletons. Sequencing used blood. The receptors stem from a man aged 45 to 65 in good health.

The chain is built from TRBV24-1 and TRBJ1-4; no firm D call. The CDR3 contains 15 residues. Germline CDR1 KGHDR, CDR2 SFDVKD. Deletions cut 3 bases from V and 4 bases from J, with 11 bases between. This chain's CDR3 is CATSDTAGDNEKLFF. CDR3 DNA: TGTGCCACCAGTGATACCGCCGGGGATAATGAAAAACTGTTTTTT.

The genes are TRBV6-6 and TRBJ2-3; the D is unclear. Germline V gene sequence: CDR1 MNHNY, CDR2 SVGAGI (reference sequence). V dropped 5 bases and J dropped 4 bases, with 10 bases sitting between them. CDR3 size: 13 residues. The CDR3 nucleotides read TGTGCCAGCAGTCGACCGTTTCCAGATACGCAGTATTTT. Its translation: CASSRPFPDTQYF.

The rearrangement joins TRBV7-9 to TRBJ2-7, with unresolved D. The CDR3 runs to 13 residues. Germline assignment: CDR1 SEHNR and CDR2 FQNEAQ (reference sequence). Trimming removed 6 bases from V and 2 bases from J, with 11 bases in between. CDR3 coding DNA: TGTGCCAGCAGTTCAAGTAGGACCTACGAGCAGTACTTC. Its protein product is CASSSSRTYEQYF. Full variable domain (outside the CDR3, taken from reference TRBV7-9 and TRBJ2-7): DTGVSQNPRHKITKRGQNVTFRCDPISEHNRLYWYRQTLGQGPEFLTYFQNEAQLEKSRLLSDRFSAERPKGSFSTLEIQRTEQGDSAMYLCASSSSRTYEQYFGPGTRLTVT.

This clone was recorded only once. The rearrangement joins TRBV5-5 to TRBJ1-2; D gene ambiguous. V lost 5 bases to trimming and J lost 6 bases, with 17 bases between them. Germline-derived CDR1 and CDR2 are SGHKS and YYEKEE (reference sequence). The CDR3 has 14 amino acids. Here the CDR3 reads CASSINGIMNGYTF. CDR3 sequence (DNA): TGTGCCAGCAGTATCAACGGAATTATGAATGGCTACACCTTC.

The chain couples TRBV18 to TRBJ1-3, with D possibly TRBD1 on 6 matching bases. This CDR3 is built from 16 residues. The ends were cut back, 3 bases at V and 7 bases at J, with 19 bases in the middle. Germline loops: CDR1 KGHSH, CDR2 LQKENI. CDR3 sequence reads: CASSPGSGGLWNTIYF. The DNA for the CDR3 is TGTGCCAGCTCACCCGGATCGGGGGGGCTCTGGAACACCATATATTTT.

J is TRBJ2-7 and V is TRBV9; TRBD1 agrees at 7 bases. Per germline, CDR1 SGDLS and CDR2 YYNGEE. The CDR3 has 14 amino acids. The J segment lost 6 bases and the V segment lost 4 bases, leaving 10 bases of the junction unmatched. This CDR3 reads CASSSEVRGREQYF. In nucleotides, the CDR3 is TGTGCCAGCAGCTCCGAAGTGAGGGGGCGCGAGCAGTACTTC.

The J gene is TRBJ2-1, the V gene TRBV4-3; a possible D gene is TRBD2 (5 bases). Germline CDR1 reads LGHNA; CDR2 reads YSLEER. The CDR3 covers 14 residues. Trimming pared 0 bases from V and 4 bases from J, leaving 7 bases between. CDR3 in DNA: TGCGCCAGCAGCCAAGATAGAGGGTACAATGAGCAGTTCTTC. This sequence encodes CASSQDRGYNEQFF.

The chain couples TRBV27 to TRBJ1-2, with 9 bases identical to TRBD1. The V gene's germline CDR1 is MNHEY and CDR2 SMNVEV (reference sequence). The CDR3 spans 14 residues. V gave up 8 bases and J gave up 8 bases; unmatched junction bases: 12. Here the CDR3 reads CASGLSGTGRGYTF. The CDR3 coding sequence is TGTGCCAGCGGCCTTTCCGGGACAGGGCGCGGCTACACCTTC.

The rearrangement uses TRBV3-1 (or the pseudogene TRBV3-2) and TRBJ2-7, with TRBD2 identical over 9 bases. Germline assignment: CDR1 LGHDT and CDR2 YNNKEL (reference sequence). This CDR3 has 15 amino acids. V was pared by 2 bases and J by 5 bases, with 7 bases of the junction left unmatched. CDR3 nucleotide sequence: TGTGCCAGCAGCCAACTGGCGGGAGGGCCTCACGAGCAGTACTTC. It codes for CASSQLAGGPHEQYF.

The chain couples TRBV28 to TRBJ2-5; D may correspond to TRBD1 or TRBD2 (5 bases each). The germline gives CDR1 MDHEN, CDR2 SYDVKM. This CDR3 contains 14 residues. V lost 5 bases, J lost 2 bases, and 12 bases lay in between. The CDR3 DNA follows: TGTGCCAGCAGTCCGGGACCTATTCAAGAGACCCAGTACTTC. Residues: CASSPGPIQETQYF.

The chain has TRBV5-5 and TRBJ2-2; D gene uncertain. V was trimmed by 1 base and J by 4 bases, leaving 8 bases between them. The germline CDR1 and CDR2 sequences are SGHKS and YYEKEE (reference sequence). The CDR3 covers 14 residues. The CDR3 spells CASSLRTPTGELFF. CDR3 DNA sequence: TGTGCCAGCAGCTTGCGGACCCCCACCGGGGAGCTGTTTTTT.

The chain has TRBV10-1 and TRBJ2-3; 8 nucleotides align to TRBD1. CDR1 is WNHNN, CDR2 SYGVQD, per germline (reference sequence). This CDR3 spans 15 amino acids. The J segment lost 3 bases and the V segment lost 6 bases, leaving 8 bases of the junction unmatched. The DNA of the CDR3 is TGCGCCAGCAGAGCAGGACAGGGAGAAACAGATACGCAGTATTTT. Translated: CASRAGQGETDTQYF.

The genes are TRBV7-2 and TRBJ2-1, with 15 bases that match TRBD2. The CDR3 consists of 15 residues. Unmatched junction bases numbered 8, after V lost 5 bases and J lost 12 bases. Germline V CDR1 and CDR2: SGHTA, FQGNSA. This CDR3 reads CASSIGTSGGSRQFF. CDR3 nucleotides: TGTGCCAGCAGCATCGGGACTAGCGGGGGGAGCCGGCAGTTCTTC.

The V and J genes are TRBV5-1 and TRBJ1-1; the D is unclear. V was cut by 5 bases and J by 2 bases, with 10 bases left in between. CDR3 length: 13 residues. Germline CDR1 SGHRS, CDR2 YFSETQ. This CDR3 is CASRPDRNTEAFF. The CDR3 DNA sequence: TGCGCCAGCAGGCCGGATAGAAACACTGAAGCTTTCTTT.

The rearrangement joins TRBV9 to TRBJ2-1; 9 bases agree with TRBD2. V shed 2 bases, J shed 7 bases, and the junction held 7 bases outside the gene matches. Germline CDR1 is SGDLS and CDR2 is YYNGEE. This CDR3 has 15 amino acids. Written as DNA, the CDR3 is TGTGCCAGCAGCGTTTCTAGCGGGAATACTAATGAGCAGTTCTTC. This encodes CASSVSSGNTNEQFF. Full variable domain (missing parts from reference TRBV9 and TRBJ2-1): DSGVTQTPKHLITATGQRVTLRCSPRSGDLSVYWYQQSLDQGLQFLIQYYNGEERAKGNILERFSAQQFPDLHSELNLSSLELGDSALYFCASSVSSGNTNEQFFGPGTRLTVL.

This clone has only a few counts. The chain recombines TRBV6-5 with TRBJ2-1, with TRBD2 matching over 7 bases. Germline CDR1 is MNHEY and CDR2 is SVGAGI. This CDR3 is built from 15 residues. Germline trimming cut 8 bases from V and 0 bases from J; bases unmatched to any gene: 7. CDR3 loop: CASGLAVSSYNEQFF. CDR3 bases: TGTGCCAGCGGGCTAGCGGTAAGCTCCTACAATGAGCAGTTCTTC.

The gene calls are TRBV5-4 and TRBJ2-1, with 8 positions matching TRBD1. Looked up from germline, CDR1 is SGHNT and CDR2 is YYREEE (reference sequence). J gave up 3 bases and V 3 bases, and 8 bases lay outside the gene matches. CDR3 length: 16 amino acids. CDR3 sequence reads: CASSSRTGMSYNEQFF. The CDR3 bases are TGTGCCAGCAGCTCACGGACAGGGATGAGCTACAATGAGCAGTTCTTC.

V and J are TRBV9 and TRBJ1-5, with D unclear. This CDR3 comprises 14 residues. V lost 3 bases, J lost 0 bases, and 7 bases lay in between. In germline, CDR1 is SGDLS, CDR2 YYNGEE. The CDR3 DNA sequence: TGTGCCAGCAGCGGTTTAGTTAGCAATCAGCCCCAGCATTTT. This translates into CASSGLVSNQPQHF.

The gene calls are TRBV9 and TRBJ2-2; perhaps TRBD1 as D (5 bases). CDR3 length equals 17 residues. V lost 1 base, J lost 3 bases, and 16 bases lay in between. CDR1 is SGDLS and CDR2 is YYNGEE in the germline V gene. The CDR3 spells CASSVMGTGGHTGELFF. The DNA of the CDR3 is TGTGCCAGCAGCGTAATGGGCACAGGTGGGCACACCGGGGAGCTGTTTTTT.

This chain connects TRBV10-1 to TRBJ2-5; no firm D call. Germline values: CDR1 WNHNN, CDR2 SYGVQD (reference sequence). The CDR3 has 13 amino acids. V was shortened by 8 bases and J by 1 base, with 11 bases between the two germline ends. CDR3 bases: TGCGCCAGCTCTCTAGACGTCCAAGAGACCCAGTACTTC. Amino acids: CASSLDVQETQYF.

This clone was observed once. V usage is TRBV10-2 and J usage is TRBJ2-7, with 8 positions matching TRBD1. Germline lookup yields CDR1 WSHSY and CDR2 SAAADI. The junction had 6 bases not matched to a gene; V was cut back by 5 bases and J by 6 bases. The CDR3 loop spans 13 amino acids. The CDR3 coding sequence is TGCGCCAGCAGTATCGACAGGGGTGGCGAGCAGTACGTC. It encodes CASSIDRGGEQYV.

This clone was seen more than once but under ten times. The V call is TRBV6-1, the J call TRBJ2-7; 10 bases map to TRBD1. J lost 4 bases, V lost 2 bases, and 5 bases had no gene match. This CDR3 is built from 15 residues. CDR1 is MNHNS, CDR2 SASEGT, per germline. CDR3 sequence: CASSEWGTGEYEQYV. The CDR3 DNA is TGTGCCAGCAGTGAATGGGGGACAGGGGAATACGAGCAGTACGTC.